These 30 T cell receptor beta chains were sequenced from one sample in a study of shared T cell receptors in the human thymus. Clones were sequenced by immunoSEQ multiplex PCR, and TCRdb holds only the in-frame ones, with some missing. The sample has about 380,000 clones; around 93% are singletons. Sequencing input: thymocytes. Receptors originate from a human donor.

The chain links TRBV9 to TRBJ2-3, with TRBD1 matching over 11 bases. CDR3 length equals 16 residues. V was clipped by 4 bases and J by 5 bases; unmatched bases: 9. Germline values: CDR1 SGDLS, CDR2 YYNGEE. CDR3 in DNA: TGTGCCAGCAGCCCCGCCGGGACAGGGGGGGTAGATACGCAGTATTTT. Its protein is CASSPAGTGGVDTQYF.

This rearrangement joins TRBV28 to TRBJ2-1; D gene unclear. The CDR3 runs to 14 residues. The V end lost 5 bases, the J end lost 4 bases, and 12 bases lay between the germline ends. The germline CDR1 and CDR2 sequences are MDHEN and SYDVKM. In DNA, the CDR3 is TGTGCCAGCAGTCCCAAACAGACTTACAATGAGCAGTTCTTC. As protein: CASSPKQTYNEQFF.

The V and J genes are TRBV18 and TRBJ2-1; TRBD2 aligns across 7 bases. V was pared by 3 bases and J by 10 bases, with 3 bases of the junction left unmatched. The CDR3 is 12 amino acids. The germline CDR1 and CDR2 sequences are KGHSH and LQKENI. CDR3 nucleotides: TGTGCCAGCTCACCCCGGGAGGTCGAGCAGTTCTTC. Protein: CASSPREVEQFF.

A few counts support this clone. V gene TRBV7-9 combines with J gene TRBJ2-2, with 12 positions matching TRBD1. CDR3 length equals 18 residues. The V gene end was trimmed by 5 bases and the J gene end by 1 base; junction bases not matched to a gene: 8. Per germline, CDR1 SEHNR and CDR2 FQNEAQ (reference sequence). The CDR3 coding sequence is TGTGCCAGCAGCCGCGCGGGACAGGGGGCGCAGAACACCGGGGAGCTGTTTTTT. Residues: CASSRAGQGAQNTGELFF.

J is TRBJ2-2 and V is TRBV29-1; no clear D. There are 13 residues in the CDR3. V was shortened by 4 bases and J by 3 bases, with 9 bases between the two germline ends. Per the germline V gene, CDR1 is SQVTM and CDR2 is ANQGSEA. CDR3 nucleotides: TGCAGCGTTGCAGTACTTCACACCGGGGAGCTGTTTTTT. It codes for CSVAVLHTGELFF.

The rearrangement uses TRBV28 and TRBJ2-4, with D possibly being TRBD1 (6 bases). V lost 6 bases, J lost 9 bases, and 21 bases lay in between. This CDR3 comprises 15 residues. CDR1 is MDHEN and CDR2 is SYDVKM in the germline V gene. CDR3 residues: CASSRPDRPRGIQYF. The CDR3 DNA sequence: TGTGCCAGCAGCAGACCCGACAGGCCCCGGGGCATTCAGTACTTC.

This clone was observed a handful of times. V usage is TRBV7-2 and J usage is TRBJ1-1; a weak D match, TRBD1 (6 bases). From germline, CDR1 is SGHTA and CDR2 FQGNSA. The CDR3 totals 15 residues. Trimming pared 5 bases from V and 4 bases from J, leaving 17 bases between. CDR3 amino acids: CASSRTELVSTEAFF. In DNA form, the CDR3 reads TGTGCCAGCAGCAGGACAGAACTTGTGAGCACTGAAGCTTTCTTT.

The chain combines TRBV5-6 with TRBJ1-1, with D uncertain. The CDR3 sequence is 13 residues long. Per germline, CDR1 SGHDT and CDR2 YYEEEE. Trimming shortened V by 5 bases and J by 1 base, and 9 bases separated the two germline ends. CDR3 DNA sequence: TGTGCCAGCAGGACACAGCGGAACACTGAAGCTTTCTTT. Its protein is CASRTQRNTEAFF.

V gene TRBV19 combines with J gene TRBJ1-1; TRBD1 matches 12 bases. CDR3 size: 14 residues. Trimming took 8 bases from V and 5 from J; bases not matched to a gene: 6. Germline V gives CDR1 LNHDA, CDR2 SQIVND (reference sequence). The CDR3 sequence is CASWDRGQGTEAFF. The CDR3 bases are TGTGCCAGTTGGGACAGGGGGCAAGGTACTGAAGCTTTCTTT.

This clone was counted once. CDR3 nucleotide sequence: TGTGCCAGCAGTTTATTGGGCACAGATACGCAGTATTTT. Its protein is CASSLLGTDTQYF. This chain links TRBV27 with TRBJ2-3, with D uncertain. Germline-derived CDR1 and CDR2 are MNHEY and SMNVEV (reference sequence). Trimming took off 1 base at V and 1 base at J, with 3 bases between the two ends. The CDR3 is made up of 13 amino acids.

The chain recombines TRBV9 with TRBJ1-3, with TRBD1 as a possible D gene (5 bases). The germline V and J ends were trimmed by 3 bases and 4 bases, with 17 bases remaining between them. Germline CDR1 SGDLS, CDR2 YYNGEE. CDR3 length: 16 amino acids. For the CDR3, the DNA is TGTGCCAGCAGCGATACTCCAGGGTTTACGGGAAACACCATATATTTT. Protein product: CASSDTPGFTGNTIYF.

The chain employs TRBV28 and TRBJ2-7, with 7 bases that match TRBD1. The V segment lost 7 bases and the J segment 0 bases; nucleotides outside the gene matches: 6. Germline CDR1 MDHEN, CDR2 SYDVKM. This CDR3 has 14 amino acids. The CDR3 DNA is TGTGCCAGCATCCCTCGGGACAGCTCCTACGAGCAGTACTTC. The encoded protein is CASIPRDSSYEQYF.

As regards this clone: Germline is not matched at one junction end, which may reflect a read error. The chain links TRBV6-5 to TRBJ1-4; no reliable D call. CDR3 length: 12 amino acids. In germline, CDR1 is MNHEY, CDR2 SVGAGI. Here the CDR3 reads CASRLIHKTIPF. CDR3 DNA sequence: TGTGCCAGCAGGCTCATACACAAGACAATCCCATTT.

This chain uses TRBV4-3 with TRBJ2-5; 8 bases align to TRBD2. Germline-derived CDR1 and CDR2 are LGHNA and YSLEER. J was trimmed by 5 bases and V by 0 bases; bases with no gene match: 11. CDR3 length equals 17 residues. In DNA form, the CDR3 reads TGCGCCAGCAGCCAAGATGAACTCCAGCGGGAGATGGAGACCCAGTACTTC. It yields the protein CASSQDELQREMETQYF.

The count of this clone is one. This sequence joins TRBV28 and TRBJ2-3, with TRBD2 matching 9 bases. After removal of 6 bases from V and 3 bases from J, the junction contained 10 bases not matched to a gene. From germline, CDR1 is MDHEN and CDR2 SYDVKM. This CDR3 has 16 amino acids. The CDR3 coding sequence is TGTGCCAGCAGCCGACTGTCCCTAGCGGGAACAGATACGCAGTATTTT. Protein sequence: CASSRLSLAGTDTQYF.

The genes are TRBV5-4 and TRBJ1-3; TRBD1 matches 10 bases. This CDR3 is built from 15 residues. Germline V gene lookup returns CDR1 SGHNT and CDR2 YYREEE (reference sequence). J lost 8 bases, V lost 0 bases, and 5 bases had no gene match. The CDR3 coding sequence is TGTGCCAGCAGCTTGGTGACAGGGGGCCATGACACCATATATTTT. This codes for CASSLVTGGHDTIYF.

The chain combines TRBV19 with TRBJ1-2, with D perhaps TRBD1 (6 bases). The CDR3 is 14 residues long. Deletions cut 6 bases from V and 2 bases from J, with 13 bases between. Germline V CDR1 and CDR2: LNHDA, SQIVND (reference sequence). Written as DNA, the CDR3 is TGTGCCAGTAGGAAACAGGGAACGAACTATGGCTACACCTTC. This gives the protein CASRKQGTNYGYTF.

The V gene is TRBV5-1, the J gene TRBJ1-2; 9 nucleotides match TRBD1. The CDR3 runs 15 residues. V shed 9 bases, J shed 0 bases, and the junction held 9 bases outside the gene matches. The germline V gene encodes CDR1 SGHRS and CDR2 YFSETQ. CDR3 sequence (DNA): TGCGCCACCTTCCCGGGACAGGGTACTAACTATGGCTACACCTTC. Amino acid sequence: CATFPGQGTNYGYTF. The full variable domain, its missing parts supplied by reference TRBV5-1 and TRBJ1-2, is KAGVTQTPRYLIKTRGQQVTLSCSPISGHRSVSWYQQTPGQGLQFLFEYFSETQRNKGNFPGRFSGRQFSNSRSEMNVSTLELGDSALYLCATFPGQGTNYGYTFGSGTRLTVV.

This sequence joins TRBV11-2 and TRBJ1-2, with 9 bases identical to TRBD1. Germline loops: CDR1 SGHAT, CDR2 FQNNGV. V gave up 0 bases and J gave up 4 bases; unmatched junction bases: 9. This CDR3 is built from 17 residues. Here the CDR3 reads CASSLEYGQGSGYGYTF. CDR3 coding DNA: TGTGCCAGCAGCTTAGAGTATGGACAGGGGTCGGGCTATGGCTACACCTTC.

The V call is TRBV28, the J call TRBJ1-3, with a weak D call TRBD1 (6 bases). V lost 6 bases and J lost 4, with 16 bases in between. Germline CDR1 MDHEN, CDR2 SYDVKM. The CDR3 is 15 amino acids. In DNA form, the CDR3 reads TGTGCCAGCAGATTTGGAGGGGGGCGAGGAAACACCATATATTTT. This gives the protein CASRFGGGRGNTIYF.

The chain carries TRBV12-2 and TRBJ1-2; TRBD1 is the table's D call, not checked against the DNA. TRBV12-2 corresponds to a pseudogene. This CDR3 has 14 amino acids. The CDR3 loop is CASLQQAPRYGYTF. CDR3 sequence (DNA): TGTGCAAGTCTTCAGCAGGCCCCACGCTATGGCTACACCTTC.

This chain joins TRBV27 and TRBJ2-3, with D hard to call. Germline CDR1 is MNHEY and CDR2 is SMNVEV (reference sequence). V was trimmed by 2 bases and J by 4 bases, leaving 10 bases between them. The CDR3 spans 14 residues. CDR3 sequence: CASSLPRAPDTQYF. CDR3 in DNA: TGTGCCAGCAGTTTACCTAGGGCCCCAGATACGCAGTATTTT.

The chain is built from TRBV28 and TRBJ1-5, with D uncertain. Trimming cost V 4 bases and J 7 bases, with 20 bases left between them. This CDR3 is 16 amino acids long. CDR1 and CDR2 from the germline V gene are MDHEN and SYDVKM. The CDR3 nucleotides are TGTGCCAGCAGTTCCGGACCGACTTTCCTACGGCAGCCCCAGCATTTT. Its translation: CASSSGPTFLRQPQHF. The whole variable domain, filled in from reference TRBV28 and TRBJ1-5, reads DVKVTQSSRYLVKRTGEKVFLECVQDMDHENMFWYRQDPGLGLRLIYFSYDVKMKEKGDIPEGYSVSREKKERFSLILESASTNQTSMYLCASSSGPTFLRQPQHFGDGTRLSIL.

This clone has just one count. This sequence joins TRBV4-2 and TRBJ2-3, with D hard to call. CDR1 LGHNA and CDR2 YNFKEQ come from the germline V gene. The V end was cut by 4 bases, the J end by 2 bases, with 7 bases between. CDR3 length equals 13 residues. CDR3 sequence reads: CASSPTDTDTQYF. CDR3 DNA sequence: TGTGCCAGCAGCCCGACGGACACAGATACGCAGTATTTT.

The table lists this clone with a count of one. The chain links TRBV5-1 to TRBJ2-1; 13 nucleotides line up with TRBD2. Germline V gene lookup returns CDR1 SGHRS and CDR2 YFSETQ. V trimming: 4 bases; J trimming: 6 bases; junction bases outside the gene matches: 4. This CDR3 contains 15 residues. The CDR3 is CASSARLAGGNEQFF. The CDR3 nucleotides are TGCGCCAGCAGCGCGCGACTAGCGGGAGGCAATGAGCAGTTCTTC.

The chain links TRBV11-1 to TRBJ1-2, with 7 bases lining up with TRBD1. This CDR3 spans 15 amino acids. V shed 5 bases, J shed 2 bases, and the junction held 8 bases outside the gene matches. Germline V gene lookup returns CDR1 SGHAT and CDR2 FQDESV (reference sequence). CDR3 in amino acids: CASSPRPTGNYGYTF. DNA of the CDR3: TGTGCCAGCAGCCCTCGTCCGACAGGGAACTATGGCTACACCTTC. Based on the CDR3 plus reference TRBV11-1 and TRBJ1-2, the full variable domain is EAEVAQSPRYKITEKSQAVAFWCDPISGHATLYWYRQILGQGPELLVQFQDESVVDDSQLPKDRFSAERLKGVDSTLKIQPAELGDSAMYLCASSPRPTGNYGYTFGSGTRLTVV.

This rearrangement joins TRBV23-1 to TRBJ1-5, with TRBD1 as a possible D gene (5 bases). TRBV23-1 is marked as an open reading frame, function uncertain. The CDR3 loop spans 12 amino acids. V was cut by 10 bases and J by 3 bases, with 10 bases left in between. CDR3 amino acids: CAIKGYNQPQHF. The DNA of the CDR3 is TGCGCCATTAAGGGGTACAATCAGCCCCAGCATTTT.

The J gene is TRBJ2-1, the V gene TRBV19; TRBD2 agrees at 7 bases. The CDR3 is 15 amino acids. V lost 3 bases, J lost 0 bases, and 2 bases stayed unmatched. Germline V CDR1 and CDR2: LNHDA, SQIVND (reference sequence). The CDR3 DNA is TGTGCCAGTAGTATCCCTAGCGGCTCCTACAATGAGCAGTTCTTC. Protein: CASSIPSGSYNEQFF.

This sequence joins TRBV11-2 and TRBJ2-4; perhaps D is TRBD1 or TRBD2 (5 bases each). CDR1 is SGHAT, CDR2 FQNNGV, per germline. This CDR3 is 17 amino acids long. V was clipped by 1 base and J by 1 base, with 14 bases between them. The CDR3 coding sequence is TGTGCCAGCAGCTTAGGTTGGGACCATGAGGCCAAAAACATTCAGTACTTC. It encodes CASSLGWDHEAKNIQYF.

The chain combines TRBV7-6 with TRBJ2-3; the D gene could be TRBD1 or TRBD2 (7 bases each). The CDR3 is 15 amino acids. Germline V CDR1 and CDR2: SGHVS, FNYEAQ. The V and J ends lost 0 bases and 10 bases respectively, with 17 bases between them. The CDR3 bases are TGTGCCAGCAGCTTAGCGCGGCCAGGGGGGGATCCGCAGTATTTT. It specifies CASSLARPGGDPQYF.